This T cell receptor beta chain was identified during a study of sequential checkpoint blockade in melanoma. Study-wide context: First-line arms were nivolumab then ipilimumab, or the reverse, randomized 1:1. Each arm's sequence ended with maintenance nivolumab.

Germline CDR1 reads SEHNR; CDR2 reads FQNEAQ (reference sequence). The V and J ends lost 3 bases and 4 bases respectively, with 10 bases between them. The CDR3 loop spans 13 amino acids. Treatment given: randomized to nivolumab then ipilimumab (arm A) or the reverse (arm B). DNA-damaging chemotherapy had not been given to any patient beforehand. PBMC sorting kept live CD3+CD8+ cells without CD19 or CD56. Generated by immunoSEQ multiplex PCR, the TCRdb table keeps only in-frame clones and is missing some. The sample comprises nearly 11,000 clones, about 78% of which are singletons, and 11% rests with the top ten. This clone showed up just a few times.

The sequencing here drew on CD8+ T cells sorted from blood (inferred from file names), taken from a patient given nivolumab and ipilimumab in sequence. The rearrangement uses TRBV7-9 and TRBJ2-7; D unresolved. This clonotype was obtained from a human donor with melanoma. Here the CDR3 reads CASSFGGTYEQYF. DNA of the CDR3: TGTGCCAGCAGCTTTGGCGGCACATACGAGCAGTACTTC.